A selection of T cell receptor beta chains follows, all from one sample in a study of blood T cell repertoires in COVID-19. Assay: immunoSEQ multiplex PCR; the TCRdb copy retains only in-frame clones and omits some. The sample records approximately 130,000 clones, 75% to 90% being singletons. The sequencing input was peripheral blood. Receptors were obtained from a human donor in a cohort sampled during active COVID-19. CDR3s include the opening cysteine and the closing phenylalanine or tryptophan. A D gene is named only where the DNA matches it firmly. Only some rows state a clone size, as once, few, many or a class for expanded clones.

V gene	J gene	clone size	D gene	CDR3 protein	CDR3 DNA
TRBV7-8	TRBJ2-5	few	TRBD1	CASSLATGLETQYF	TGTGCCAGCAGCTTAGCGACAGGGTTGGAGACCCAGTACTTC
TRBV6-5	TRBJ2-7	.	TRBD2	CASRKHSGGPYEQYF	TGTGCCAGCAGAAAACATAGCGGGGGGCCCTACGAGCAGTACTTC
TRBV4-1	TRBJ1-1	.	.	CASLPPGGRTEAFF	TGCGCCAGCCTTCCGCCCGGGGGGAGGACTGAAGCTTTCTTT
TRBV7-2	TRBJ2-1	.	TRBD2	CASSLLGLAGRKQFF	TGTGCCAGCAGCTTATTAGGGCTAGCGGGACGGAAGCAGTTCTTC
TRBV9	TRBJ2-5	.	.	CASSVGESTGGQETQYF	TGTGCCAGCAGCGTAGGAGAATCGACAGGCGGGCAAGAGACCCAGTACTTC
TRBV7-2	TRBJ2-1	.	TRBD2	CASSFIAGGPYNEQFF	TGTGCCAGCAGCTTTATAGCGGGAGGGCCCTACAATGAGCAGTTCTTC
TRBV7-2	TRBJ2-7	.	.	CASSLEVRGHLGEQYF	TGTGCCAGCAGCTTAGAGGTCAGGGGCCATTTGGGTGAGCAGTACTTC
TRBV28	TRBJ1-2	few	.	CASSLGQVNYGYTF	TGTGCCAGCAGTTTAGGGCAGGTGAACTATGGCTACACCTTC
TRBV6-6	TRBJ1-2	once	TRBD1	CASSPATGYLYGYTF	TGTGCCAGCAGTCCGGCGACAGGGTATCTTTATGGCTACACCTTC
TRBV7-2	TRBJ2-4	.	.	CASSLAGSQSDIQYF	TGTGCCAGCAGCTTAGCTGGCAGCCAGAGCGACATTCAGTACTTC
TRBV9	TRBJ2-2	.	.	CASSALVGELFF	TGTGCCAGCAGCGCCCTAGTCGGGGAGCTGTTTTTT